This record covers a single T cell receptor (beta chain). Its antigen is not identified. Sequencing used immunoSEQ multiplex PCR; TCRdb keeps in-frame clones, though not all of them. The sample includes more than 15,000 clones, 78% of them seen just once. Before the COVID-19 pandemic, during about 2010-2018, CD4+ T cells were taken from unexposed donors. CD4+ T cells were isolated from the cells after about ten days of culture. Cells permitting, SARS-CoV-2 S/N and four cold-coronavirus spikes were tested on unexposed-donor CD4+ T cells. The record originates from a study of CD4 T cells in relation to SARS-CoV-2 and coronaviruses. The wider study: ViraFEST: approximately 10-day antigen culture of PBMCs, then TCR beta CDR3 sequencing. Controls used an HIV-1 Nef peptide pool or no peptide.

The germline gives CDR1 MRHNA, CDR2 SNTAGT. V shed 3 bases and J shed 7 bases, with 15 bases lying between them. The length of the CDR3 is 14 residues. Material for sequencing was CD4+ T cells from PBMCs, cultured in vitro. This chain links TRBV6-4 with TRBJ1-2; no reliable D call. This sequence originates from a human donor in good health. CDR3 residues: CASSEGFGKSGYTF. The CDR3, as DNA: TGTGCCAGCAGTGAAGGATTCGGCAAGAGTGGCTACACCTTC.